This T cell receptor beta chain was found in a study of CD8+ T cells in alopecia areata. With regard to this clone: Antigen unknown.

Findings and caveats of the study: Scalp and blood samples kept many expanded lesional clones throughout tofacitinib. Treatment with tofacitinib significantly lowered scalp clonality and reduced expanded CD8+ clones among the top 100.

Trimming removed 4 bases from V and 4 bases from J, with 13 bases in between. Germline values: CDR1 SNHLY, CDR2 FYNNEI. The CDR3 has 14 amino acids. RNA was extracted and reverse transcribed into cDNA as the sequencing template. Assay: immunoSEQ multiplex PCR; the TCRdb copy retains only in-frame clones and omits some. The table includes nearly 200,000 clones, roughly 64% detected once. Treatment of the sample: oral pan-JAK inhibitor, 5-10 mg twice daily. Specimens obtained from alopecia areata patients comprised lesional scalp punch biopsies and peripheral blood. The rearrangement links TRBV2 to TRBJ2-5; possibly TRBD2 for D (6 bases). The receptor's source is a human donor with alopecia areata. The sequenced sample was CD4+ T cells sorted from blood, obtained at week 24, from a patient treated with tofacitinib. CDR3 in DNA: TGTGCCAGCAGTGCTAATCGGGGGTCAGAGACCCAGTACTTC. Its protein is CASSANRGSETQYF. Supplemented by reference TRBV2 and TRBJ2-5, the full variable domain reads EPEVTQTPSHQVTQMGQEVILRCVPISNHLYFYWYRQILGQKVEFLVSFYNNEISEKSEIFDDQFSVERPDGSNFTLKIRSTKLEDSAMYFCASSANRGSETQYFGPGTRLLVL.